Listed here are 14 T cell receptor beta chains from one sample, sequenced in a study of T-cell reconstitution after alpha-beta-depleted transplantation in children. Unique molecular identifiers were incorporated during preparation of the TCRbeta library. MiXCR, run by TCRdb on the PCR reads, gives a single entry per CDR3 protein. In the table there are roughly 500,000 distinct CDR3 sequences, 12% of which are singletons. The source material was PBMCs from the stem cell graft donor, sampled from the stem cell graft. These TCRs come from a human donor who donated a stem cell graft to a child with combined immunodeficiency.

This clonotype was counted ten times or more. This sequence joins TRBV9 and TRBJ1-3; D unclear. The CDR3 covers 16 residues. Germline-derived CDR1 and CDR2 are SGDLS and YYNGEE. Trimming pared 0 bases from V and 0 bases from J, leaving 10 bases between. The CDR3 protein is CASSVVGASSGNTIYF. For the CDR3, the DNA is TGTGCCAGCAGCGTAGTAGGCGCCTCCTCTGGAAACACCATATATTTT.

This clonotype was observed a few times. CDR3 bases: TGTGCCAGCAGTTTAGCCATCACCAGGGCGGGAGGAACAGATACGCAGTATTTT. It codes for CASSLAITRAGGTDTQYF. This sequence joins TRBV12-3 or TRBV12-4 and TRBJ2-3, with 8 bases aligning to TRBD2. The CDR3 totals 18 residues. V was pared by 0 bases and J by 3 bases, with 11 bases of the junction left unmatched.

This clonotype was seen more than once but under ten times. This chain links TRBV24-1 with TRBJ2-7; 8 bases fit TRBD2. This CDR3 has 14 residues. The germline CDR1 and CDR2 sequences are KGHDR and SFDVKD. V trimming: 9 bases; J trimming: 1 base; junction bases outside the gene matches: 7. As DNA, the CDR3 is TGTGCCACCGCGCCGGGACTAGAATCCTACGAGCAGTACTTC. It codes for CATAPGLESYEQYF.

This clonotype has a handful of counts. V gene TRBV20-1 combines with J gene TRBJ2-5, with a possible D match to TRBD1 (5 bases). The CDR3 covers 12 residues. Germline V gene lookup returns CDR1 DFQATT and CDR2 SNEGSKA (reference sequence). V shed 0 bases and J shed 4 bases, with 6 bases lying between them. DNA of the CDR3: TGCAGTGCTAGAGAGACAGTAGAGACCCAGTACTTC. This codes for CSARETVETQYF.

The chain joins TRBV20-1 to TRBJ2-1; TRBD2 might be the D (5 bases). Trimming cost V 1 base and J 0 bases, with 10 bases left between them. The CDR3 contains 15 residues. Germline V gives CDR1 DFQATT, CDR2 SNEGSKA (reference sequence). For the CDR3, the DNA is TGCAGTGCTAGAGGGACTTTGAGCTCCTACAATGAGCAGTTCTTC. Translated, it gives CSARGTLSSYNEQFF.

The chain joins TRBV20-1 to TRBJ1-2, with a tentative D call TRBD1 (5 bases). Between the trimmed V and J ends, which lost 5 bases and 5 bases, there was a span of 15 bases. The CDR3 totals 13 residues. Germline CDR1 reads DFQATT; CDR2 reads SNEGSKA (reference sequence). CDR3 sequence: CSALTVRDYGYTF. The CDR3 region has the DNA TGCAGTGCTCTGACAGTCAGGGATTATGGCTACACCTTC.

There are a few counts of this clonotype. CDR3 sequence (DNA): TGTGCCAGCAGCGGAGGGACAGGGGGCGGGTACGAGCAGTACTTC. Its translation is CASSGGTGGGYEQYF. The chain uses TRBV7-2 and TRBJ2-7; 12 nucleotides match TRBD1. V lost 5 bases to trimming and J lost 4 bases; unmatched junction nucleotides: 6. The germline V gene encodes CDR1 SGHTA and CDR2 FQGNSA. This CDR3 region has 15 residues.

This clonotype was seen a handful of times. The genes are TRBV20-1 and TRBJ2-3, with D maybe TRBD2 (6 bases). The CDR3 extends over 15 amino acids. Trimming shortened V by 3 bases and J by 0 bases, and 13 bases separated the two germline ends. The germline V gene has CDR1 DFQATT and CDR2 SNEGSKA (reference sequence). CDR3 residues: CSASLRGTSTDTQYF. DNA of the CDR3: TGCAGTGCTAGTTTACGCGGGACTAGCACAGATACGCAGTATTTT.

This rearrangement joins TRBV10-3 to TRBJ2-5; D may be TRBD1 (5 bases). The ends were cut back, 5 bases at V and 1 base at J, with 14 bases in the middle. Germline values: CDR1 ENHRY, CDR2 SYGVKD. CDR3 size: 15 residues. Here the CDR3 reads CAISLGRGSQETQYF. The CDR3 coding sequence is TGTGCCATCAGTTTGGGTAGGGGTAGCCAAGAGACCCAGTACTTC.

In this sample, this clonotype turned up many times. The gene calls are TRBV5-1 and TRBJ1-1, with D unresolved. This CDR3 has 14 residues. CDR1 and CDR2 from the germline V gene are SGHRS and YFSETQ. V lost 2 bases to trimming and J lost 2 bases, with 10 bases between them. DNA for the CDR3: TGCGCCAGCAGCTTAGTTGGCGAAAACACTGAAGCTTTCTTT. Translated, it gives CASSLVGENTEAFF.

The J gene is TRBJ2-2, the V gene TRBV25-1; a possible D gene is TRBD1 (6 bases). Trimming took 4 bases from V and 1 from J, leaving 16 bases between them. Germline CDR1 is MGHDK and CDR2 is SYGVNS. This CDR3 contains 17 residues. For the CDR3, the DNA is TGTGCCAGCAGTGGGAGCACCGGGACACTGAACACCGGGGAGCTGTTTTTT. It specifies CASSGSTGTLNTGELFF. Drawing the rest from reference TRBV25-1 and TRBJ2-2, the complete variable domain is EADIYQTPRYLVIGTGKKITLECSQTMGHDKMYWYQQDPGMELHLIHYSYGVNSTEKGDLSSESTVSRIRTEHFPLTLESARPSHTSQYLCASSGSTGTLNTGELFFGEGSRLTVL.

This clonotype occurred many times. The chain combines TRBV12-3 or TRBV12-4 with TRBJ2-3; 14 bases align to TRBD2. J gave up 4 bases and V 6 bases, and 9 bases lay outside the gene matches. The CDR3 is 17 amino acids. The CDR3 nucleotides read TGTGCCAGCAGGGGGACTAGCGGGAGATGGGAGGCAGATACGCAGTATTTT. This sequence encodes CASRGTSGRWEADTQYF.

The V call is TRBV3-1, the J call TRBJ2-7, with D maybe TRBD2 (5 bases). Trimming removed 1 base from V and 6 bases from J, with 16 bases in between. CDR3 length: 15 residues. Germline assignment: CDR1 LGHDT and CDR2 YNNKEL (reference sequence). The DNA of the CDR3 is TGTGCCAGCAGCCAAGTGCGGAGCTCCGGGGTCGAGCAGTACTTC. It specifies CASSQVRSSGVEQYF.

In this sample, this clonotype turned up many times. The chain is built from TRBV2 and TRBJ1-5; 7 bases are shared with TRBD1. The CDR3 is 14 amino acids. Germline V gives CDR1 SNHLY, CDR2 FYNNEI. V gave up 7 bases and J gave up 4 bases; unmatched junction bases: 7. In DNA, the CDR3 is TGTGCCAGCAATTGGCAGGGGGTAAATCAGCCCCAGCATTTT. Protein sequence: CASNWQGVNQPQHF.